This T cell receptor (beta chain) was sequenced during a study of Graves' ophthalmopathy and Graves' hyperthyroidism. Scientists amplified the TCR beta CDR3 regions from RNA transcripts. RT-PCR was first run with HTBI primers, then multiplex PCR in a second round. Via MiXCR, TCRdb re-called the multiplex PCR reads, giving one row per CDR3 protein. The sample holds approximately 640,000 distinct CDR3 sequences, about 40% seen once. Looked up from germline, CDR1 is ENHRY and CDR2 is SYGVKD. CDR3 size: 11 residues. V dropped 3 bases and J dropped 13; count of bases not matched to a gene: 3. The V gene is TRBV10-3, the J gene TRBJ2-5; 9 positions agree with TRBD1. The origin of this receptor is an adult man with Graves' ophthalmopathy. What was sequenced was peripheral blood. The CDR3 is CAISDGTGRYF. The CDR3 DNA reads as TGTGCCATCAGTGATGGGACAGGGCGGTACTTC.